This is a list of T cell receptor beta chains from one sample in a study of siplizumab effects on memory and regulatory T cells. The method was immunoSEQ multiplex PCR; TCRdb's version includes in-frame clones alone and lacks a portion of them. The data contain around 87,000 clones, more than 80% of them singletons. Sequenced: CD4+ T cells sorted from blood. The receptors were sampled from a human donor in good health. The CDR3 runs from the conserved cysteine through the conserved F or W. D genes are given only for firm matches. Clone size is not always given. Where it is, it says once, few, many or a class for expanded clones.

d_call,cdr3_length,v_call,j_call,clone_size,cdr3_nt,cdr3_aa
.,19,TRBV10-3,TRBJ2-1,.,TGTGCCATCAGTGAGGCACCGACTATGACCAGCGGAGTACAAGGTGAGCAGTTCTTC,CAISEAPTMTSGVQGEQFF
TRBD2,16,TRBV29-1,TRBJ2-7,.,TGCAGCGTGGGCAGACTAGCGGGAGGTAGCTCCTACGAGCAGTACTTC,CSVGRLAGGSSYEQYF
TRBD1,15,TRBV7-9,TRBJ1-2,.,TGTGCCAGCAGCCCCGCCCTAATAACAGGGGTGAGCTACACCTTC,CASSPALITGVSYTF
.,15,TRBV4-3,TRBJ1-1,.,TGCGCCAGCAGTCTTCTGGGGCAGGCGGGAAATGGGGCTTTCTTT,CASSLLGQAGNGAFF
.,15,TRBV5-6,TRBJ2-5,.,TGTGCCAGCAGCTTGGGCCGCAGGGGTTGGGAGACCCAGTACTTC,CASSLGRRGWETQYF
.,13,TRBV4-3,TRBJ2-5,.,TGCGCCAGCAGCCTAACAGGGAGGGAGACCCAGTACTTC,CASSLTGRETQYF
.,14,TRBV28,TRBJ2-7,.,TGTGCCAGCAGTGCCCTGGGGAGAAGCCACGAGCAGTACTTC,CASSALGRSHEQYF
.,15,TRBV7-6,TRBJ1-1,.,TGTGCCAGCAGCATCATCGGACAGAGGAACACTGAAGCTTTCTTT,CASSIIGQRNTEAFF
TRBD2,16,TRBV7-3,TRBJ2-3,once,TGTGCCAGCAGCCCCCGGGGAGGGTCGGTGGATAGAACGCAGTATTTT,CASSPRGGSVDRTQYF
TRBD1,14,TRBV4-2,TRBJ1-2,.,TGTGCCAGCAGCCAGGGACAGGTAAACTATGGCTACACCTTC,CASSQGQVNYGYTF
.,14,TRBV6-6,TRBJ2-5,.,TGTGCCAGCAGTTACACCACAGGGAGAGAGACCCAGTACTTC,CASSYTTGRETQYF
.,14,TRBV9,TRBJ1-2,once,TGTGCCAGCAGGTCCCCGGGCAGCGACTATGGCTACACCTTC,CASRSPGSDYGYTF
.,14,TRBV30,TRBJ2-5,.,TGTGCCTGGAGCTTCTATAGCCGAGAAGAGACCCAGTACTTC,CAWSFYSREETQYF
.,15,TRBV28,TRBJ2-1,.,TGTGCCAGCAGTGCCCCAGCGGTCGGGTACAATGAGCAGTTCTTC,CASSAPAVGYNEQFF
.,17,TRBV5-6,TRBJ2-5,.,TGTGCCAGCAGCTTGGAGGGCCAGGGACGCCACCAAGAGACCCAGTACTTC,CASSLEGQGRHQETQYF
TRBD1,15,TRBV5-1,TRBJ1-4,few,TGCGCCAGCAGCTCGACAGGGGAGGCTAATGAAAAACTGTTTTTT,CASSSTGEANEKLFF
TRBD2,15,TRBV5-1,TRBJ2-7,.,TGCGCCAGCAGCTTGCTAGCGGGAGATTCCAACGAGCAGTACTTC,CASSLLAGDSNEQYF
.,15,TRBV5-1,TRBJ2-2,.,TGCGCCAGCAGCTTGGGACTAGCGAACACCGGGGAGCTGTTTTTT,CASSLGLANTGELFF
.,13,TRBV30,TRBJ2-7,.,TGTGCCTGGTCCCGGGGGAACTCCTACGAGCAGTACTTC,CAWSRGNSYEQYF
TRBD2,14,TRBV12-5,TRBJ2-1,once,TGTGCTAGTGGTACGGGACTAGCGGACAATGAGCAGTTCTTC,CASGTGLADNEQFF
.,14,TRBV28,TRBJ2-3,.,TGTGCCAGCAGTTTATCCTACGGTGGGGATACGCAGTATTTT,CASSLSYGGDTQYF
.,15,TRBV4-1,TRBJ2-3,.,TGCGCCAGCAGCCCTCACGGGCTAGACACAGATACGCAGTATTTT,CASSPHGLDTDTQYF
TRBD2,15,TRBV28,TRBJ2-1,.,TGTGCCAGCAGTTTGTACGGCGGGAGTGGGGATGAGCAGTTCTTC,CASSLYGGSGDEQFF
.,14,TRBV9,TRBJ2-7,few,TGTGCCAGCAGCGTAGACCACGTAGGGGACGAGCAGTACTTC,CASSVDHVGDEQYF